The entry below describes one T cell receptor (beta chain). The antigen is undetermined. The data were obtained in a study of shared clonotypes between healthy human individuals. Sorted-subset replicate PCR reactions were performed with about 200 ng DNA, corresponding to roughly 30,000 T cell genomes. Some clones are missing from TCRdb's copy, which holds only in-frame ones; the method was immunoSEQ multiplex PCR. The sample has 730,000 or so clones, 72% seen once. Overall study findings and caveats: Sampling included only blood; tissue repertoires likely differ. Relative to clonotypes present in all four donors, those not shared had lower generation probabilities.

Germline CDR1 LNHDA, CDR2 SQIVND (reference sequence). The CDR3 spans 14 residues. V was pared by 4 bases and J by 1 base, with 9 bases between. The chain combines TRBV19 with TRBJ2-3; weak D call: TRBD2 (5 bases). The sequence was obtained from a woman aged 30 to 39 in good health. Sequencing input: memory CD4+ T cells sorted from blood. Subset denoted: CD45RA-negative fraction. The CDR3 loop reads CASSSAGGTDTQYF. The CDR3 nucleotides read TGTGCCAGTAGTAGCGCCGGGGGCACAGATACGCAGTATTTT.